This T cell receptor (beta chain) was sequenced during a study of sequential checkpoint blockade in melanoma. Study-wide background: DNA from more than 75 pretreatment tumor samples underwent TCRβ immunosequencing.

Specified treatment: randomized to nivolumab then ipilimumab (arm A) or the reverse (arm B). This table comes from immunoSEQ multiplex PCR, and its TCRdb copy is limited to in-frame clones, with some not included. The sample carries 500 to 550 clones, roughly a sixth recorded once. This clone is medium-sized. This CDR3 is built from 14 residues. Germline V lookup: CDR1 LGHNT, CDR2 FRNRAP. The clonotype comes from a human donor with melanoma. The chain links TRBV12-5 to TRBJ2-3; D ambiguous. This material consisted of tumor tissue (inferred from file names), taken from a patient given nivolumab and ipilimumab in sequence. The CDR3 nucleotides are TGTGCCAGCATCTCCCATCCGGGTGGGGATACGCAGTATTTT. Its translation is CASISHPGGDTQYF.